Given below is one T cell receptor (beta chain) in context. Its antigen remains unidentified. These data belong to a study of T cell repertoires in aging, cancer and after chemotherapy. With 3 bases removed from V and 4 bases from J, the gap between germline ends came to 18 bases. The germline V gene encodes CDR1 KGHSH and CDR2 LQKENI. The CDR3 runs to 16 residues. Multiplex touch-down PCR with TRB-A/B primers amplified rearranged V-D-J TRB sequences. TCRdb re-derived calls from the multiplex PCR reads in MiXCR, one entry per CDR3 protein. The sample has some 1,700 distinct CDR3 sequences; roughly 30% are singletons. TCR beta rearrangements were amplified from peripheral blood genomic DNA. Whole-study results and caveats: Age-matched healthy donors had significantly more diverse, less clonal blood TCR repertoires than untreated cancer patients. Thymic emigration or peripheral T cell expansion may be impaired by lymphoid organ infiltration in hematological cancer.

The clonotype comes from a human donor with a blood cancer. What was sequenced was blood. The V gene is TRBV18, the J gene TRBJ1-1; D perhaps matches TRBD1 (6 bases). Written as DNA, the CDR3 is TGTGCCAGCTCACCTCCTAATGGGGGCGGCGGCACTGAAGCTTTCTTT. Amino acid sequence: CASSPPNGGGGTEAFF.